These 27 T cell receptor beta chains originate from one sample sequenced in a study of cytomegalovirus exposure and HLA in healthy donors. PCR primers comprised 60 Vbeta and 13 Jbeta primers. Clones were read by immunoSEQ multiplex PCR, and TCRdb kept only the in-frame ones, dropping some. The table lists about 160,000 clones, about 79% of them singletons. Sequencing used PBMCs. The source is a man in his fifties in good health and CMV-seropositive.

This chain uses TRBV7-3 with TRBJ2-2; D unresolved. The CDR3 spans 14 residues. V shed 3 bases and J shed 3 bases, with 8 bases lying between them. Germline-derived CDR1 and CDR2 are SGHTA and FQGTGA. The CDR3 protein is CASSLASDTGELFF. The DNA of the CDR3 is TGTGCCAGCAGCTTGGCCAGCGACACCGGGGAGCTGTTTTTT. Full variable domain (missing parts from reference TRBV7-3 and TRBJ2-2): GAGVSQTPSNKVTEKGKYVELRCDPISGHTALYWYRQSLGQGPEFLIYFQGTGAADDSGLPNDRFFAVRPEGSVSTLKIQRTERGDSAVYLCASSLASDTGELFFGEGSRLTVL.

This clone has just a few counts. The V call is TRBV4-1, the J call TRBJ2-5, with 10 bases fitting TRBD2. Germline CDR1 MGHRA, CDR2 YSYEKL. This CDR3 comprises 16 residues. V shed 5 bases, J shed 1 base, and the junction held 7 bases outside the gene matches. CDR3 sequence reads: CASSSPSGSPQETQYF. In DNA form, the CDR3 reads TGCGCCAGCAGCTCCCCTAGCGGGAGTCCCCAAGAGACCCAGTACTTC.

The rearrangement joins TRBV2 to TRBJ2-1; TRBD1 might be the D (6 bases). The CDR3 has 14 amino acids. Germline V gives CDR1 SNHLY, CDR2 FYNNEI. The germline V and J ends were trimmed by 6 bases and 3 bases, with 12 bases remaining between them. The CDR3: CASRPGQLYNEQFF. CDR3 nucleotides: TGTGCCAGCAGACCGGGACAACTCTACAATGAGCAGTTCTTC.

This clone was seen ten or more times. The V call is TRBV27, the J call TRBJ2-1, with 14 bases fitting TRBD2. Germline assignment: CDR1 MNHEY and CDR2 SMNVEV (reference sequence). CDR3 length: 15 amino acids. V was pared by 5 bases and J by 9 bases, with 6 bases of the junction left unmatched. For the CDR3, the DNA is TGTGCCAGCAGTCTCGGGACTAGCGGGAGCGGTGAGCAGTTCTTC. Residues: CASSLGTSGSGEQFF.

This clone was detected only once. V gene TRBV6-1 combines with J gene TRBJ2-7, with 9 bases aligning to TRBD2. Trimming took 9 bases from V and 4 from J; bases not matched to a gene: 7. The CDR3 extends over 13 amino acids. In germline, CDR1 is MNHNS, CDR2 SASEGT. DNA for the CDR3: TGTGCCAGTATAGCGGGAGACTCATACGAGCAGTACGTC. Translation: CASIAGDSYEQYV.

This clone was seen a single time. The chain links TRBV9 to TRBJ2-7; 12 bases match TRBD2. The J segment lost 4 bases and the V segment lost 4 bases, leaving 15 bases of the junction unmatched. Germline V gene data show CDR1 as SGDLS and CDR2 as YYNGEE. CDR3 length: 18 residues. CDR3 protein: CASSPSPQRTSGKYEQYV. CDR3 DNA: TGTGCCAGCAGCCCCAGCCCGCAGAGGACTAGCGGGAAATACGAGCAGTACGTC.

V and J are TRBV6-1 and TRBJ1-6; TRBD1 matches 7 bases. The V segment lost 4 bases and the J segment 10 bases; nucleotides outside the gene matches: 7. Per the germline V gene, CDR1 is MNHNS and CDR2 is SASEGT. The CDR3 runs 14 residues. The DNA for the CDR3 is TGTGCCAGCAGTGTAGACAGGGTTAACTCACCCCTCCACTTT. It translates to CASSVDRVNSPLHF.

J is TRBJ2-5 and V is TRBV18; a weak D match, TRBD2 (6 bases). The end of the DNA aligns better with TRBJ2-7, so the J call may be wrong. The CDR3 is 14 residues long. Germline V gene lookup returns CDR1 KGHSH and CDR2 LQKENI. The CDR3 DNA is TGTGCCAGCTCATCGGGACTGAAAATCTACGAGCAGTACTTC. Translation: CASSSGLKIYEQYF.

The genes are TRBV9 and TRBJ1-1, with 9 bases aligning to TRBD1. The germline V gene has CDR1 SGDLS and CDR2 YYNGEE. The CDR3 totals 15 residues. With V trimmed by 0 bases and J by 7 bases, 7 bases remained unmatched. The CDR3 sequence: CASSVVGTGSGEAFF. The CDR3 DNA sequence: TGTGCCAGCAGCGTAGTGGGGACAGGGTCTGGTGAAGCTTTCTTT.

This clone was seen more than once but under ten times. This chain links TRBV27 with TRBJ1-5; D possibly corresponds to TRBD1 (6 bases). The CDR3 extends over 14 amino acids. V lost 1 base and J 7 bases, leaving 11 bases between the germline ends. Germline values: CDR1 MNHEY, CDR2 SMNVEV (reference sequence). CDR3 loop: CASSLFRGGQPQHF. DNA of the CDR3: TGTGCCAGCAGTTTATTCAGGGGTGGGCAGCCCCAGCATTTT.

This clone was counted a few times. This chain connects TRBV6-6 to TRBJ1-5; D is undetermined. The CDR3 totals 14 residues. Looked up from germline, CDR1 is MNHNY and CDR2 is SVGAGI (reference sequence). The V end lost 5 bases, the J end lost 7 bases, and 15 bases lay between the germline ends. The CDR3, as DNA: TGTGCCAGCAGTAACCGGGAGGGAACGCAGCCCCAGCATTTT. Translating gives CASSNREGTQPQHF.

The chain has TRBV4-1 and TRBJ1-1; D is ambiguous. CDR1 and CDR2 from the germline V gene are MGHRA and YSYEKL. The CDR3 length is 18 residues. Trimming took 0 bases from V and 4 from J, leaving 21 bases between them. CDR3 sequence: CASSQDEGSGEWSTEAFF. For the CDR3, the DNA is TGCGCCAGCAGCCAAGACGAGGGATCGGGAGAGTGGAGCACTGAAGCTTTCTTT.

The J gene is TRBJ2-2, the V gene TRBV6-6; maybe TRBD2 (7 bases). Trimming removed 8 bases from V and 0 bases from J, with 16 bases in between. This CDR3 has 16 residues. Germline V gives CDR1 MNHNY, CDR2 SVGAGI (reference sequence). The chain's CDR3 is CASSAGAQSNTGELFF. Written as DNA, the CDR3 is TGTGCCAGCTCGGCGGGGGCCCAATCGAACACCGGGGAGCTGTTTTTT.

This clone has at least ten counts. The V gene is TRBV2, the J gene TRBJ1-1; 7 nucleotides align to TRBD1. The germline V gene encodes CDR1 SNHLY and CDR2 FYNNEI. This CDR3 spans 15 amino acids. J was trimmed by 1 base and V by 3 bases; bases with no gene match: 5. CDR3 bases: TGTGCCAGCAGTGATGCGGGACAGCCGAACACTGAAGCTTTCTTT. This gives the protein CASSDAGQPNTEAFF.

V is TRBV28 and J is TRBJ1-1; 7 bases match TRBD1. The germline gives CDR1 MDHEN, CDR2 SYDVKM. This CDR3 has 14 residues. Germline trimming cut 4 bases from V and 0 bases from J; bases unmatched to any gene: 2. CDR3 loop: CASSWDRVNTEAFF. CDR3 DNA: TGTGCCAGCAGTTGGGACAGAGTGAACACTGAAGCTTTCTTT. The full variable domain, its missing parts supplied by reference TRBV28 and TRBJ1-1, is DVKVTQSSRYLVKRTGEKVFLECVQDMDHENMFWYRQDPGLGLRLIYFSYDVKMKEKGDIPEGYSVSREKKERFSLILESASTNQTSMYLCASSWDRVNTEAFFGQGTRLTVV.

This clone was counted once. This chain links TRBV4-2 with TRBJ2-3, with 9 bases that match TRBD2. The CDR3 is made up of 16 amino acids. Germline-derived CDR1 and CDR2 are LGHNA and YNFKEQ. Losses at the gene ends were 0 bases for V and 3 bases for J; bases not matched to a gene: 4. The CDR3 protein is CASSQDGGRGTDTQYF. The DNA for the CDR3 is TGTGCCAGCAGCCAAGATGGCGGGAGGGGAACAGATACGCAGTATTTT.

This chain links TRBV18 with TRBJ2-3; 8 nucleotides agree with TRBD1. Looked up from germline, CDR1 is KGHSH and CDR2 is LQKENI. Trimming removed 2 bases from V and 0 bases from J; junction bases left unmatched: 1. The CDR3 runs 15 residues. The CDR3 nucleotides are TGTGCCAGCTCACCAGGGACAGGCAGCACAGATACGCAGTATTTT. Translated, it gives CASSPGTGSTDTQYF.

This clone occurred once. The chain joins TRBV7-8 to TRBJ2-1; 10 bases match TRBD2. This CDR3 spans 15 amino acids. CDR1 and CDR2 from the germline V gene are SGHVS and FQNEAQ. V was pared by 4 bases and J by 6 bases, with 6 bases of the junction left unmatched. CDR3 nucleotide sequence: TGTGCCAGCAGCTCCACTAGCGGGGCCTTCAATGAGCAGTTCTTC. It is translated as CASSSTSGAFNEQFF.

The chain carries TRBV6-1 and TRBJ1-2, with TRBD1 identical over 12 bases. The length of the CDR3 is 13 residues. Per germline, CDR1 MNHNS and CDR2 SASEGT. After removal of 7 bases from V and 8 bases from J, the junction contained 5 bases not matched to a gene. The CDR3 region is CASKGQGAWGYTF. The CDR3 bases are TGTGCCAGCAAGGGACAGGGGGCCTGGGGCTACACCTTC.

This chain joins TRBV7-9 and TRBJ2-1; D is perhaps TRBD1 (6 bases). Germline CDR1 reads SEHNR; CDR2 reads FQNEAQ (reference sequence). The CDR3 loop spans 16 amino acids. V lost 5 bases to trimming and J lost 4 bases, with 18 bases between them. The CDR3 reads CASSPASGTSYNEQFF. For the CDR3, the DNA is TGTGCCAGCAGCCCCGCCTCCGGGACAAGTTACAATGAGCAGTTCTTC.

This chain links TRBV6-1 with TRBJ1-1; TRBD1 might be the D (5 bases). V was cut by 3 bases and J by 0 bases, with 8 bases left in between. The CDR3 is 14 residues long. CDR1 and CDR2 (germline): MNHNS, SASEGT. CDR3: CASSDPDMNTEAFF. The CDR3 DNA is TGTGCCAGCAGTGACCCGGACATGAACACTGAAGCTTTCTTT.

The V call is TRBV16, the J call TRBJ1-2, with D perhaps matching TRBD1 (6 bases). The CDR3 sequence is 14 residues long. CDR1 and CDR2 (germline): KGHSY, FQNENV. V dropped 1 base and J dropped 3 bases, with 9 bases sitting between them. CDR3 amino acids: CASSQLGAYYGYTF. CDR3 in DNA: TGTGCCAGCAGCCAATTGGGGGCCTACTATGGCTACACCTTC.

This CDR3 is CASSQEGGRSGRVYEQYV. The DNA of the CDR3 is TGCGCCAGCAGCCAAGAAGGAGGGCGAAGCGGGAGGGTGTACGAGCAGTACGTC. The chain recombines TRBV4-1 with TRBJ2-7; 10 nucleotides align to TRBD2. There are 18 residues in the CDR3. V lost 0 bases to trimming and J lost 4 bases; unmatched junction nucleotides: 12. Germline CDR1 and CDR2: MGHRA and YSYEKL.

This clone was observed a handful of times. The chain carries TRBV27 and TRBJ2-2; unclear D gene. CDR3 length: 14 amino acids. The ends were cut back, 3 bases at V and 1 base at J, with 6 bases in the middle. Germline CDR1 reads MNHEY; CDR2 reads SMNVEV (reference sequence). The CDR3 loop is CASSFARNTGELFF. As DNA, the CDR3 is TGTGCCAGCAGTTTTGCCAGGAACACCGGGGAGCTGTTTTTT.

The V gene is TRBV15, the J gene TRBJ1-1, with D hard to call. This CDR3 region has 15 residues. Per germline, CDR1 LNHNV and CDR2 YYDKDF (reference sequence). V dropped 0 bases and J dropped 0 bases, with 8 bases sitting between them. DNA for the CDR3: TGTGCCACCAGCAGAGAGAGGGTGGTGAACACTGAAGCTTTCTTT. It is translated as CATSRERVVNTEAFF.

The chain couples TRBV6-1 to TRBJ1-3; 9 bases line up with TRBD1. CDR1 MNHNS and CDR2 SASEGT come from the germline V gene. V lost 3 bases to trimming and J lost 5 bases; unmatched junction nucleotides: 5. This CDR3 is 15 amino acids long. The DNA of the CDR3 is TGTGCCAGCAGTGATGGAGGACAGGGGAGAAACACCATATATTTT. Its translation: CASSDGGQGRNTIYF.

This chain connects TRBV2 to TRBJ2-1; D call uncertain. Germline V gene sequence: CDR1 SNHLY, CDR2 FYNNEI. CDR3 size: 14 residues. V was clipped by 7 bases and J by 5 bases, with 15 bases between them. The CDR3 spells CASIAPDSNNEQFF. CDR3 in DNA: TGTGCCAGCATTGCCCCCGACTCGAACAATGAGCAGTTCTTC.